These T cell receptor beta chains were read from a single sample in a study of PD-1 blockade in classical Hodgkin lymphoma. The protocol was immunoSEQ multiplex PCR, while the TCRdb copy is restricted to in-frame clones and leaves out a portion. The table records some 90,000 clones, 83% of them present only once. The sample here was peripheral blood mononuclear cells (PBMCs), taken before the fourth cycle of nivolumab. The source of these receptors is a human donor with classical Hodgkin lymphoma. The CDR3 runs from the conserved cysteine through the conserved F or W. Fields, in order: V gene, D gene, J gene, clone size, CDR3 protein, CDR3 DNA. A D gene is named only where the DNA matches it firmly. Expanded clones are given a class, and other clones once, few, many or no size at all.

v_call: TRBV19
d_call: .
j_call: TRBJ2-2
clone_size: .
cdr3_aa: CASSEVVTGELFF
cdr3_nt: TGTGCCAGTAGTGAAGTAGTTACCGGGGAGCTGTTTTTT

v_call: TRBV7-2
d_call: TRBD2
j_call: TRBJ2-2
clone_size: .
cdr3_aa: CASSPGTIGSGELFF
cdr3_nt: TGTGCCAGCAGCCCTGGGACTATAGGGTCCGGGGAGCTGTTTTTT

v_call: TRBV11-2
d_call: .
j_call: TRBJ2-7
clone_size: .
cdr3_aa: CASSLASAGQGYEQYF
cdr3_nt: TGTGCCAGCAGCTTAGCGTCTGCGGGACAAGGTTACGAGCAGTACTTC

v_call: TRBV19
d_call: .
j_call: TRBJ1-5
clone_size: few
cdr3_aa: CASSIGTVVEQPQHF
cdr3_nt: TGTGCCAGTAGTATAGGAACAGTTGTGGAGCAGCCCCAGCATTTT

v_call: TRBV9
d_call: .
j_call: TRBJ1-1
clone_size: .
cdr3_aa: CASSEPLGGQPNTEAFF
cdr3_nt: TGTGCCAGCAGCGAACCCTTAGGCGGACAGCCGAACACTGAAGCTTTCTTT

v_call: TRBV6-5
d_call: .
j_call: TRBJ2-6
clone_size: .
cdr3_aa: CASSGAGANVLTF
cdr3_nt: TGTGCCAGCAGCGGGGCGGGGGCCAACGTCCTGACTTTC

v_call: TRBV29-1
d_call: .
j_call: TRBJ1-2
clone_size: .
cdr3_aa: CSVDSGAGYGYTF
cdr3_nt: TGCAGCGTTGACAGCGGCGCCGGGTATGGCTACACCTTC

v_call: TRBV11-2
d_call: TRBD2
j_call: TRBJ2-7
clone_size: .
cdr3_aa: CASSLDRERTSGYEQYF
cdr3_nt: TGTGCCAGCAGCTTAGATAGAGAGAGGACTAGCGGCTACGAGCAGTACTTC

v_call: TRBV9
d_call: TRBD2
j_call: TRBJ2-7
clone_size: .
cdr3_aa: CASSPGGSSEQYF
cdr3_nt: TGTGCCAGCAGCCCCGGCGGGAGTAGCGAGCAGTACTTC

v_call: TRBV27
d_call: .
j_call: TRBJ1-1
clone_size: .
cdr3_aa: CASRTLGGVGNTEAFF
cdr3_nt: TGTGCCAGCAGAACCCTAGGGGGGGTAGGGAACACTGAAGCTTTCTTT

v_call: TRBV29-1
d_call: .
j_call: TRBJ1-4
clone_size: .
cdr3_aa: CSGGRSNEKLFF
cdr3_nt: TGCAGCGGTGGACGGAGTAATGAAAAACTGTTTTTT

v_call: TRBV4-1
d_call: TRBD1
j_call: TRBJ2-5
clone_size: .
cdr3_aa: CASSQVGTGQETQYF
cdr3_nt: TGCGCCAGCAGCCAGGTGGGGACAGGGCAAGAGACCCAGTACTTC

v_call: TRBV5-1
d_call: TRBD2
j_call: TRBJ2-3
clone_size: few
cdr3_aa: CASNPSGRSTDTQYF
cdr3_nt: TGCGCCAGCAATCCTAGCGGGAGGAGCACAGATACGCAGTATTTT

v_call: TRBV5-1
d_call: .
j_call: TRBJ1-4
clone_size: .
cdr3_aa: CASSSTATNEKLFF
cdr3_nt: TGCGCCAGCAGCTCCACGGCAACTAATGAAAAACTGTTTTTT

v_call: TRBV30
d_call: TRBD2
j_call: TRBJ2-1
clone_size: once
cdr3_aa: CAWSVKGGRRGNEQFF
cdr3_nt: TGTGCCTGGAGTGTTAAGGGCGGGAGGAGGGGCAATGAGCAGTTCTTC

v_call: TRBV11-2
d_call: .
j_call: TRBJ2-1
clone_size: once
cdr3_aa: CASSLVAAVSSYNEQFF
cdr3_nt: TGTGCCAGCAGCTTAGTCGCGGCGGTAAGCTCCTACAATGAGCAGTTCTTC

v_call: TRBV5-4
d_call: .
j_call: TRBJ2-2
clone_size: .
cdr3_aa: CASSLSPRTVAGELFF
cdr3_nt: TGTGCCAGCAGCTTGTCCCCCCGGACCGTCGCCGGGGAGCTGTTTTTT

v_call: TRBV7-8
d_call: .
j_call: TRBJ2-2
clone_size: .
cdr3_aa: CASSLSFSKTGELFF
cdr3_nt: TGTGCCAGCAGCTTAAGTTTCAGTAAGACCGGGGAGCTGTTTTTT